This T cell receptor beta chain came from a study of T cell responses to AZD1222 COVID-19 vaccine (dated by TCRdb to the early 2020s). Study-wide context: A total of 233 trial participants underwent TCR sequencing, of whom 200 to 220 had received two doses of AZD1222 and approximately 25 had received two doses of the MenACWY control vaccine. Enrollment into the trials was organized by age into subgroups of 18-55, 56-69 and 70-plus years, and those subgroups contained roughly 150, 30 and 60 TCR-sequenced participants, respectively.

Overall study outcomes, separate from this receptor: After two AZD1222 doses, both the breadth and the depth of spike-specific TCRs were significantly higher than at day 0 and than in MenACWY recipients. Participants were mostly white British and included more females than males, and it was suggested by the authors that clonal diversity may have been underestimated. The whole spike protein was spanned by vaccine-associated CD4 TCRs, and dominant responses were seen in regions 160-218 and 743-854. Conclusions about previously exposed vaccinees are limited, since just 6 or 7 AZD1222 recipients were seropositive for SARS-CoV-2 at baseline. The 56-69-year group was small, and its depth increase did not reach significance, likely because of low power. No day 14 peak-response samples were available, so repertoires were characterized only after the peak T cell response. Nearly half of unique spike-specific TCRs reportedly recognized epitopes outside regions mutated in the B.1.351 and B.1.1.7 variants.

The CDR3 regions of human TCRbeta chains were analyzed by immunosequencing. As for the authors' bioinformatics: Repertoire TCRs were checked for matches against a reference library of SARS-CoV-2-specific TCRs that had been generated using the MIRA antigen-specificity platform. Breadth meant the fraction of unique TCRs that were SARS-CoV-2-associated, whereas depth meant the fraction of total T cells that were SARS-CoV-2-associated. Each spike-specific TCR was assigned to its reactive spike region and to a CD4 or CD8 class using the MIRA data. Log10-transformed breadth and depth values were compared by one-way ANOVA with Sidak's multiple comparisons tests. TCRdb obtained this table from immuneACCESS and retained in-frame rearrangements with V and J assigned. These tables miss some clones; where compared with another copy, unresolved V genes account for less than half of the shortfall, and the remainder is unexplained. That table gives V, J and clone size, and the DNA gave D and trimming. This sample gives about 130,000 clones in total; just under 95% of them show up just once. The ten largest clones represent roughly 7.1% of the sample.

What this sample's time point label stands for: about 28 days (+/-7) after the second vaccine dose. Because spike-specific TCR depth and breadth did not differ between the two schedules, AZD1222 recipients who got a second dose at roughly 4 weeks were pooled with those who got a second dose at roughly 12 weeks. Samples from vaccinated people were obtained from the UK trials COV001 and COV002, which included a single-blind randomized controlled phase 2/3 trial of AZD1222 (ChAdOx1 nCoV-19) in healthy adults. For TCRbeta chain sequencing, PBMC samples were collected from trial participants at day 0 and at day 28 after the second dose. For this clone: Its specific antigen is unknown. Base qualities are not provided; no much larger clone lies one nucleotide away.

Spanning cysteine to phenylalanine, the CDR3 consists of 14 amino acids. The retained sequence is limited to the CDR3, 42 bases, with the frame set at the first base. Trimming removed 0 bases from V and 6 bases from J, leaving 11 bases between the germline ends. As encoded in the germline V gene (reference sequence), CDR1 is GTSNPN while CDR2 is SVGIG. Sequenced here: peripheral blood, sampled 28 days after the second AZD1222 dose. This clonotype was obtained from an adult who received the AZD1222 COVID-19 vaccine. The V gene is TRBV30 and the J gene is TRBJ2-2, with no confident D gene call. The DNA is TGTGCCTGGAGTGTAGCCAGCTTCGCCGGGGAGCTGTTTTTT. This gives the protein CAWSVASFAGELFF.